A selection of T cell receptor beta chains follows, all from one sample in a study of T cells after yellow fever vaccination. TCRdb analysed the 5' RACE reads with MiXCR anew, one entry per CDR3 protein. The sample includes more than 95,000 distinct CDR3 sequences, under 8% of them seen just once. The sample was CD4+ T cells sorted from PBMCs, taken around 10 days after the first yellow fever vaccination. The receptor source for this set is a man in his late teens or twenties who received the YFV17D yellow fever vaccine. The CDR3 runs from the conserved cysteine through the conserved F or W. Fields, in order: J gene, clone size, V gene, D gene, CDR3 protein, CDR3 DNA. A D gene is named only where the DNA matches it firmly. Where a row states a size, it is once, few, many or the class of an expanded clone; other rows omit it.

>TRBJ1-5|many|TRBV6-5|NA
CASRPGTVNQPQHF
TGTGCCAGCAGGCCCGGGACGGTCAATCAGCCCCAGCATTTT
>TRBJ2-5|many|TRBV5-1|NA
CASSGGAPGETQYF
TGCGCCAGCAGTGGTGGGGCGCCTGGGGAGACCCAGTACTTC
>TRBJ1-2|many|TRBV7-8|NA
CASSLVGANYGYTF
TGTGCCAGCAGCTTAGTTGGGGCCAACTATGGCTACACCTTC
>TRBJ2-3|many|TRBV5-5|NA
CASSSTMEALAQYF
TGTGCCAGCAGCTCGACTATGGAGGCCCTGGCGCAGTATTTT
>TRBJ1-1|many|TRBV7-2|NA
CASSLSGGGTEAFF
TGTGCCAGCAGCTTAAGTGGTGGGGGCACTGAAGCTTTCTTT
>TRBJ2-5|many|TRBV2|NA
CAAGQGTLGTQYF
TGTGCCGCCGGGCAGGGGACGCTCGGGACCCAGTACTTC
>TRBJ2-3|many|TRBV20-1|TRBD2
CSARGRGGDTQYF
TGCAGTGCTAGAGGAAGGGGAGGGGATACGCAGTATTTT
>TRBJ2-1|many|TRBV2|NA
CASSFPNEQFF
TGTGCCAGCAGTTTTCCCAATGAGCAGTTCTTC
>TRBJ2-1|many|TRBV5-1|NA
CASSLAGFTYNEQFF
TGCGCCAGCAGCTTGGCAGGGTTTACTTACAATGAGCAGTTCTTC
>TRBJ1-1|many|TRBV5-1|NA
CASSWDGSNTEAFF
TGCGCCAGCAGCTGGGACGGATCGAACACTGAAGCTTTCTTT
>TRBJ2-5|many|TRBV4-3|NA
CASSRVGGQQETQYF
TGCGCCAGCAGCCGAGTAGGAGGGCAGCAAGAGACCCAGTACTTC
>TRBJ2-7|NA|TRBV10-3|TRBD1
CATRGAGTATYEQYF
TGTGCCACCCGGGGCGCCGGGACAGCGACCTACGAGCAGTACTTC
>TRBJ2-5|NA|TRBV24-1|NA
CATRGPPGETQYF
TGTGCCACCCGTGGGCCCCCGGGGGAGACCCAGTACTTC
>TRBJ2-5|many|TRBV3-1|TRBD2
CASSSSLAGGRETQYF
TGTGCCAGCAGCTCCTCACTAGCGGGGGGGCGGGAGACCCAGTACTTC
>TRBJ1-2|many|TRBV4-3|TRBD1
CASSHRDSVYGYTF
TGCGCCAGCAGCCACCGGGACAGCGTCTATGGCTACACCTTC
>TRBJ1-5|many|TRBV4-2|NA
CASSQDGPRQPQHF
TGTGCCAGCAGCCAAGACGGGCCGCGTCAGCCCCAGCATTTT
>TRBJ2-2|many|TRBV4-2|TRBD2
CASSRAGDTGELFF
TGTGCCAGCAGTCGCGCGGGGGACACCGGGGAGCTGTTTTTT
>TRBJ2-1|NA|TRBV4-3|TRBD2
CASSRASGGAVEQFF
TGCGCCAGCAGCCGCGCCAGCGGGGGGGCCGTTGAGCAGTTCTTC
>TRBJ1-1|many|TRBV6-1|NA
CASSRTWVTEAFF
TGTGCCAGCAGTCGAACGTGGGTAACTGAAGCTTTCTTT
>TRBJ2-1|many|TRBV4-2|NA
CASSQDVTSTYNEQFF
TGTGCCAGCAGCCAAGATGTCACCTCAACCTACAATGAGCAGTTCTTC
>TRBJ1-6|many|TRBV14|TRBD1
CASSRRKRTGGENSPLHF
TGTGCCAGCAGCCGGCGTAAACGGACAGGGGGCGAGAATTCACCCCTCCACTTT
>TRBJ2-6|few|TRBV23-1|NA
CASSPSGRGRGANVLTF
TGCGCCAGCAGCCCATCAGGCAGGGGACGTGGGGCCAACGTCCTGACTTTC
>TRBJ1-2|many|TRBV20-1|NA
CSARDREGPGYTF
TGCAGTGCTAGAGATCGGGAGGGGCCTGGCTACACCTTC
>TRBJ2-5|many|TRBV5-1|NA
CASGRQETQYF
TGCGCCAGCGGAAGGCAAGAGACCCAGTACTTC
>TRBJ2-5|many|TRBV3-1|NA
CASSPPAGGFLGTQYF
TGTGCCAGCAGCCCTCCCGCTGGTGGCTTCCTCGGGACCCAGTACTTC
>TRBJ2-2|many|TRBV4-1|NA
CASSPTNMGFAGELFF
TGCGCCAGCAGCCCCACCAACATGGGTTTTGCTGGGGAGCTGTTTTTT
>TRBJ2-3|many|TRBV9|NA
CASSPGLGTDTQYF
TGTGCCAGCAGCCCGGGACTGGGCACAGATACGCAGTATTTT
>TRBJ1-1|NA|TRBV20-1|NA
CSARDMLWAMNTEAFF
TGCAGTGCTAGAGATATGTTGTGGGCAATGAACACTGAAGCTTTCTTT
>TRBJ2-5|NA|TRBV4-1|TRBD2
CASSQDRLAGAAEQETQYF
TGCGCCAGCAGCCAAGATAGACTAGCGGGAGCCGCTGAACAAGAGACCCAGTACTTC
>TRBJ2-3|many|TRBV5-1|NA
CASSLPTGTDTQYF
TGCGCCAGCAGCTTGCCGACTGGCACAGATACGCAGTATTTT
>TRBJ2-5|few|TRBV5-1|TRBD2
CASSSGTAGETQYF
TGCGCCAGCAGCAGCGGGACGGCTGGGGAGACCCAGTACTTC
>TRBJ1-1|few|TRBV5-1|TRBD1
CASHTSDRGRSMNTEAFF
TGCGCCAGCCACACCTCAGACAGGGGGCGAAGCATGAACACTGAAGCTTTCTTT
>TRBJ1-6|many|TRBV4-3|TRBD1
CASSQEGGRGNRSPLHF
TGCGCCAGCAGCCAAGAAGGTGGCAGGGGGAATCGATCACCCCTCCACTTT
>TRBJ2-2|many|TRBV7-2|NA
CASSFTRWSGELFF
TGTGCCAGCAGCTTTACCAGATGGTCGGGGGAGCTGTTTTTT
>TRBJ1-1|many|TRBV5-1|NA
CASSLQGNEAFF
TGCGCCAGCAGCTTGCAGGGTAATGAAGCTTTCTTT
>TRBJ1-2|NA|TRBV18|NA
CASSPLQETNYGYTF
TGTGCCAGCTCACCTTTACAGGAGACTAACTATGGCTACACCTTC
>TRBJ2-3|NA|TRBV20-1|NA
CSARDHVAGLTDTQYF
TGCAGTGCTAGAGATCACGTGGCGGGGCTCACAGATACGCAGTATTTT
>TRBJ1-2|many|TRBV7-2|NA
CASSPRRGWLANYGYTF
TGTGCCAGCAGCCCACGTCGAGGCTGGTTAGCTAACTATGGCTACACCTTC
>TRBJ2-1|many|TRBV18|TRBD1
CASSEIRDRGLWAHNEQFF
TGTGCCAGCTCAGAAATCCGGGACAGGGGATTGTGGGCACACAATGAGCAGTTCTTC
>TRBJ2-1|many|TRBV18|TRBD2
CASSLPGTSEVKFF
TGTGCCAGCTCACTCCCGGGGACTAGCGAGGTCAAGTTCTTC
>TRBJ1-1|many|TRBV7-2|NA
CASTKNPNTEAFF
TGTGCCAGCACCAAGAATCCGAACACTGAAGCTTTCTTT
>TRBJ2-7|many|TRBV5-1|NA
CASSLGDTLSSYEQYF
TGCGCCAGCAGCTTGGGTGACACTTTAAGCTCCTACGAGCAGTACTTC
>TRBJ2-5|few|TRBV2|NA
CASNHRDGETQYF
TGTGCCAGCAATCACAGGGATGGAGAGACCCAGTACTTC
>TRBJ2-7|NA|TRBV18|NA
CASSAQYEQYF
TGTGCCAGCTCCGCTCAGTACGAGCAGTACTTC
>TRBJ1-3|many|TRBV29-1|NA
CSVVGPSSGNTIYF
TGCAGCGTTGTTGGTCCCAGCTCTGGAAACACCATATATTTT
>TRBJ2-7|many|TRBV19|NA
CASKGGRPPGGGCYEQYF
TGTGCCAGTAAAGGTGGCAGACCCCCTGGGGGTGGGTGCTACGAGCAGTACTTC
>TRBJ1-1|many|TRBV29-1|NA
CSVEILVMNTEAFF
TGCAGCGTTGAAATCCTGGTCATGAACACTGAAGCTTTCTTT